Described below is a single T cell receptor beta chain sequence and its context. Its antigen is unidentified. Trimming took off 4 bases at V and 8 bases at J, with 17 bases between the two ends. CDR1 MNHNS and CDR2 SASEGT come from the germline V gene. The CDR3 runs to 15 residues. It was 5'RACE with constant-segment primers that produced the TCR alpha and TCR beta cDNA libraries, which carried sample barcodes and UMIs. Via MiXCR, TCRdb re-called the 5' RACE reads, giving one row per CDR3 protein. This sample has 430,000 or so distinct CDR3 sequences, with 25% found just once. The sample is drawn from a study of T-cell memory formation after mild COVID-19. Background on the study: For the most part, TCR clusters were specific to one donor.

Findings of the study overall: Pre-infection memory already had some responding clones, implying cross-reactive memory joined. Those CD4+ clones that contracted were mainly in CM and EM (CD8+ ones in EMRA).

The TCR comes from an adult woman who had mild COVID-19 (a few samples of this study predate the infection). Cell type and time point are not known. The chain is built from TRBV6-1 and TRBJ1-4, with a weak D call TRBD1 (5 bases). Source material: PBMCs or a T cell subset sorted from them (not recorded which). CDR3 DNA sequence: TGTGCCAGCAGTGTGGACACTCTCCGGGAAGAAAAACTGTTTTTT. It encodes CASSVDTLREEKLFF.